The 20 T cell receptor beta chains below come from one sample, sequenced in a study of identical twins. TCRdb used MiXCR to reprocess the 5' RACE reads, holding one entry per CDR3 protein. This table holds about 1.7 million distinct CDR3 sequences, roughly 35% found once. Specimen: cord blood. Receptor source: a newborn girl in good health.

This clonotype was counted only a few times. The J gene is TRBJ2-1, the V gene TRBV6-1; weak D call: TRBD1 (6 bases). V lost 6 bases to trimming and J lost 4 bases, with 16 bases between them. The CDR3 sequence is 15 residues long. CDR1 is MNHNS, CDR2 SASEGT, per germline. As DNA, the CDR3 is TGTGCCAGCAGAAAGTGGACAGCCCTTTACAATGAGCAGTTCTTC. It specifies CASRKWTALYNEQFF.

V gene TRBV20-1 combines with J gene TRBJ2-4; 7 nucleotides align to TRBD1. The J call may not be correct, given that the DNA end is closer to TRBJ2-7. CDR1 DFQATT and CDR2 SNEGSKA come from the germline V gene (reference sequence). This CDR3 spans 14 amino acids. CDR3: CSLTRDRLPYEQYF. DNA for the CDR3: TGCAGTCTTACCCGGGACAGACTCCCCTACGAGCAGTACTTC.

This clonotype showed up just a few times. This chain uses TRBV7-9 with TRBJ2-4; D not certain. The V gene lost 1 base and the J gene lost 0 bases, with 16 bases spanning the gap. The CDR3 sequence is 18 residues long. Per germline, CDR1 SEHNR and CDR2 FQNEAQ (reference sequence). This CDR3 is CASSLGQPAELAKNIQYF. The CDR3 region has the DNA TGTGCCAGCAGCTTAGGCCAGCCGGCGGAACTAGCCAAAAACATTCAGTACTTC.

DNA for the CDR3: TGTGCCAGCAGCCAAATCCGCACAGATACGCAGTATTTT. It specifies CASSQIRTDTQYF. The gene calls are TRBV3-1 and TRBJ2-3; D gene ambiguous. This CDR3 is built from 13 residues. Germline V CDR1 and CDR2: LGHDT, YNNKEL (reference sequence). Trimming took 2 bases from V and 1 from J, leaving 4 bases between them.

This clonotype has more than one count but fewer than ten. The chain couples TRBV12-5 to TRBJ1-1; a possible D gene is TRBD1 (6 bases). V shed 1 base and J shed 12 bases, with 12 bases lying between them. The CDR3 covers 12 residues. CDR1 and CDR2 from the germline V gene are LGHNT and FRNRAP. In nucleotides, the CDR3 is TGTGCTAGTGGTTTGGACGCGGGACAATCTTTCTTT. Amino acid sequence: CASGLDAGQSFF.

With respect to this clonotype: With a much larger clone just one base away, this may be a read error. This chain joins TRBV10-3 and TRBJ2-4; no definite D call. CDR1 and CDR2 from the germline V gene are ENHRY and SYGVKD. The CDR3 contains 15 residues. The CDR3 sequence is CAISEQVIVMGEQNF. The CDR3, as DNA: TGTGCCATCAGTGAACAAGTAATAGTAATGGGCGAGCAGAACTTC.

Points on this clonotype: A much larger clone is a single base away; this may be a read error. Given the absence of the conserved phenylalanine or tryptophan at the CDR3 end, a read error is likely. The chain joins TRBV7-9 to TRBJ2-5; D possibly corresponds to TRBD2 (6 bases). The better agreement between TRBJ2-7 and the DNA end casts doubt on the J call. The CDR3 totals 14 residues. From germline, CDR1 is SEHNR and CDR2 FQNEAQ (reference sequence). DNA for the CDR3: TGTGCCAGCAGCTCTAGGACTACCCACTACGAGCAGTACTCC. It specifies CASSSRTTHYEQYS.

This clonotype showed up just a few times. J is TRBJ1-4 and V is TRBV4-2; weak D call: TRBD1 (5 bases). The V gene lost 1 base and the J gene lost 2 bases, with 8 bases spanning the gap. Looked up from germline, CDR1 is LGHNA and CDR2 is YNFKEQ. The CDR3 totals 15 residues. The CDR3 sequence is CASSQGGRTNEKLFF. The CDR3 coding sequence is TGTGCCAGCAGCCAAGGGGGACGGACTAATGAAAAACTGTTTTTT.

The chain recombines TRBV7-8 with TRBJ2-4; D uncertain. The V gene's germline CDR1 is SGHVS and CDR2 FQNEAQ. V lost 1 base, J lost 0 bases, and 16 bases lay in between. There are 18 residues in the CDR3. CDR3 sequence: CASSLVLLSPLAKNIQYF. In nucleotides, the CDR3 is TGTGCCAGCAGCTTAGTCCTCCTGTCCCCTTTAGCCAAAAACATTCAGTACTTC.

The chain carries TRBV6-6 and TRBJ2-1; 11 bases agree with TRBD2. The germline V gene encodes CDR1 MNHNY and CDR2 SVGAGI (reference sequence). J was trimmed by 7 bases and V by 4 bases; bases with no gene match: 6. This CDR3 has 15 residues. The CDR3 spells CASSSTSGRINEQFF. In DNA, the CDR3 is TGTGCCAGCAGTTCCACTAGCGGGAGAATAAATGAGCAGTTCTTC.

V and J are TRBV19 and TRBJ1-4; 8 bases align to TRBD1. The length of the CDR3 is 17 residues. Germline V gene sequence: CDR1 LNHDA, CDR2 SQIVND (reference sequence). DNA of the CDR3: TGTGATAACTCCCGGGACAGGCCGGGGGCAACTAATGAAAAACTGTTTTTT. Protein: CDNSRDRPGATNEKLFF.

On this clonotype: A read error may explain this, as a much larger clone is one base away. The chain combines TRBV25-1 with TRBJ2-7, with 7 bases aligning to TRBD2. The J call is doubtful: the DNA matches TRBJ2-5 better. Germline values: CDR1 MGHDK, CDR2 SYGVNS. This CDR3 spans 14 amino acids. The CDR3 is CASSEYGGQETQYF. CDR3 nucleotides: TGTGCCAGCAGTGAATACGGGGGGCAAGAGACCCAGTACTTC.

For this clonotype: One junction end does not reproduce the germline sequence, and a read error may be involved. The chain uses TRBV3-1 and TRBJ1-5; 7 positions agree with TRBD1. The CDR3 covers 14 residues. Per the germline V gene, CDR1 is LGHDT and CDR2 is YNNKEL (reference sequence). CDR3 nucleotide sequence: TGTGCCAGCAGCCTGACAGGGAGTAATCAGCCCCGGCATTTT. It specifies CASSLTGSNQPRHF.

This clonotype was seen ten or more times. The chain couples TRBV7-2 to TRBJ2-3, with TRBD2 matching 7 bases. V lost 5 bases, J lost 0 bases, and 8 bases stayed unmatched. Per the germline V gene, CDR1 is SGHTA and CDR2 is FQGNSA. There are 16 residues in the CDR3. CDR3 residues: CASSRSGIASTDTQYF. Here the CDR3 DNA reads TGTGCCAGCAGCCGAAGCGGGATAGCGAGCACAGATACGCAGTATTTT.

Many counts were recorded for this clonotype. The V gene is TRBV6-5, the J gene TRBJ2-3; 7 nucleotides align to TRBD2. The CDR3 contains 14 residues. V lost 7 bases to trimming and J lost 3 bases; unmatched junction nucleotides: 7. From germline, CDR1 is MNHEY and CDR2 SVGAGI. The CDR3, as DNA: TGTGCCAGCACCGGACTAGGGAGGACAGATACGCAGTATTTT. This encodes CASTGLGRTDTQYF.

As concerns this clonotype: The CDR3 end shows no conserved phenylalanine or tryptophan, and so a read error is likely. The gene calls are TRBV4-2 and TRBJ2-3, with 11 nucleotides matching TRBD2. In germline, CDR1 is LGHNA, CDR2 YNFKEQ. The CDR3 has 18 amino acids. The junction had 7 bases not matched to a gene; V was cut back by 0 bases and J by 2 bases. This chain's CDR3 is CASSQDRASGRLTDTQYY. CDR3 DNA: TGTGCCAGCAGCCAAGATAGGGCTAGCGGGAGGCTCACAGATACGCAGTATTAT.

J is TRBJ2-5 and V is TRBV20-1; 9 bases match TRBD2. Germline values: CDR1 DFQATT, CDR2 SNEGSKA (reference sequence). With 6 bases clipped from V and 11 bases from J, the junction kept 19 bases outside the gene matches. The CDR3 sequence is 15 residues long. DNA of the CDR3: TGCAGTGCCAGCGGTGGGACTAGCATTTGGAATGAGCAGTACTTC. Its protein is CSASGGTSIWNEQYF.

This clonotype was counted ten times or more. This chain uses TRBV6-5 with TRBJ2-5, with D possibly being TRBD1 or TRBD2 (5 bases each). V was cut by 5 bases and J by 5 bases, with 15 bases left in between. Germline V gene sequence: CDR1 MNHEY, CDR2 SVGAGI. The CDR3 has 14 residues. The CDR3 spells CASSPRDPEETQYF. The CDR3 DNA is TGTGCCAGCAGTCCCCGGGACCCCGAGGAGACCCAGTACTTC.

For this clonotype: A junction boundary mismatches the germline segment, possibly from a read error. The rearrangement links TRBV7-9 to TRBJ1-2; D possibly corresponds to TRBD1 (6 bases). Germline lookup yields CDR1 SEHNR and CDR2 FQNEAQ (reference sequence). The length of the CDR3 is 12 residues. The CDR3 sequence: CSSSKDSYGYTF. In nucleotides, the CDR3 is TGTTCCAGCAGCAAGGACAGCTATGGCTACACCTTC.

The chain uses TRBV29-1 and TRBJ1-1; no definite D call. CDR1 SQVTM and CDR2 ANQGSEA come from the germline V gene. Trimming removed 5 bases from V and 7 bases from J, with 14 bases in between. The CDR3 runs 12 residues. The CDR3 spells CSVFTVGDEAFF. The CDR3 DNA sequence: TGCAGCGTTTTTACGGTTGGGGATGAAGCTTTCTTT.